Following are 6 T cell receptor beta chains from one sample sequenced in a study of cytomegalovirus exposure and HLA in healthy donors. Vbeta (60) and Jbeta (13) primers were used in the PCR. Measured with immunoSEQ multiplex PCR; TCRdb has only the in-frame clones, and not every one. The top ten hold about 0.3% of the sample, which has roughly 290,000 clones, about 80% seen once. The sequenced sample consisted of PBMCs. Source of these receptors: a girl aged 2-10 years in good health and CMV-seronegative.

The genes are TRBV5-1 and TRBJ2-5, with 10 positions matching TRBD2. CDR1 is SGHRS and CDR2 is YFSETQ in the germline V gene. The CDR3 is 16 residues long. Trimming removed 4 bases from V and 6 bases from J; junction bases left unmatched: 12. The CDR3 nucleotides are TGCGCCAGCAGCGCCTCAGCGGGGGGGCCTAGGAAGACCCAGTACTTC. Protein product: CASSASAGGPRKTQYF.

V usage is TRBV21-1 and J usage is TRBJ1-1; the table's D call, TRBD1, has no DNA check behind it. TRBV21-1 counts as a pseudogene. The CDR3 is 16 residues long. This CDR3 is CASSPRDRDTNTEAFF. CDR3 nucleotides: TGTGCCAGCAGCCCCCGGGACAGGGACACGAACACTGAAGCTTTCTTT.

J is TRBJ2-2 and V is TRBV2; 12 bases line up with TRBD2. Germline CDR1 reads SNHLY; CDR2 reads FYNNEI. Unmatched junction bases numbered 3, after V lost 2 bases and J lost 5 bases. The CDR3 extends over 16 amino acids. The CDR3 is CASSESLAGGTGELFF. The CDR3 DNA reads as TGTGCCAGCAGTGAAAGTCTAGCGGGAGGGACCGGGGAGCTGTTTTTT.

This clone was seen only once. The V and J genes are TRBV5-1 and TRBJ2-3, with a possible D match to TRBD2 (5 bases). The CDR3 totals 14 residues. V was cut by 0 bases and J by 4 bases, with 9 bases left in between. CDR1 SGHRS and CDR2 YFSETQ come from the germline V gene. The CDR3 spells CASSLGAGPDTQYF. The CDR3 nucleotides are TGCGCCAGCAGCTTGGGCGCGGGCCCAGATACGCAGTATTTT.

V is TRBV6-1 and J is TRBJ2-2; 8 bases are shared with TRBD2. Trimming removed 2 bases from V and 4 bases from J; junction bases left unmatched: 0. The CDR3 loop spans 14 amino acids. Germline assignment: CDR1 MNHNS and CDR2 SASEGT. The CDR3 loop is CASSELAGTGELFF. The CDR3 coding sequence is TGTGCCAGCAGTGAACTAGCGGGCACCGGGGAGCTGTTTTTT.

Turning to this clone: This specimen includes other DNA sequences encoding the same CDR3. The V and J genes are TRBV5-1 and TRBJ1-5, with a weak D call TRBD1 (5 bases). Germline V gene sequence: CDR1 SGHRS, CDR2 YFSETQ. Trimming removed 4 bases at V and 4 bases at J, with 9 bases between. The CDR3 has 13 amino acids. This chain's CDR3 is CASSLGLNQPQHF. CDR3 in DNA: TGCGCCAGCAGCCTGGGACTAAATCAGCCCCAGCATTTT. The whole variable domain, filled in from reference TRBV5-1 and TRBJ1-5, reads KAGVTQTPRYLIKTRGQQVTLSCSPISGHRSVSWYQQTPGQGLQFLFEYFSETQRNKGNFPGRFSGRQFSNSRSEMNVSTLELGDSALYLCASSLGLNQPQHFGDGTRLSIL.